This T cell receptor beta chain derives from a study of blood T cell repertoires in COVID-19. Study information: PBMCs, B-cell-depleted T cells, or T cells provided the cDNA or gDNA that made up the material.

V shed 4 bases and J shed 5 bases, with 15 bases lying between them. Germline values: CDR1 SGHKS, CDR2 YYEKEE (reference sequence). This CDR3 region has 14 residues. In the original analysis: Quantification of nucleated cells was approximated via reference gene primer amplification. The method was immunoSEQ multiplex PCR; TCRdb's version includes in-frame clones alone and lacks a portion of them. D and trimming come from the DNA, and the V and J calls and clone size come from that table. Of approximately 350,000 clones in the sample, 89% were seen once. The chain carries TRBV5-5 and TRBJ1-2, with D perhaps matching TRBD1 (6 bases). Material for sequencing was peripheral blood. The clonotype was recovered from a man aged 40-49 years with acute or convalescent COVID-19. This chain's CDR3 is CASSLGGARYGYTF. In DNA form, the CDR3 reads TGTGCCAGCAGCCTGGGGGGCGCGAGGTATGGCTACACCTTC.